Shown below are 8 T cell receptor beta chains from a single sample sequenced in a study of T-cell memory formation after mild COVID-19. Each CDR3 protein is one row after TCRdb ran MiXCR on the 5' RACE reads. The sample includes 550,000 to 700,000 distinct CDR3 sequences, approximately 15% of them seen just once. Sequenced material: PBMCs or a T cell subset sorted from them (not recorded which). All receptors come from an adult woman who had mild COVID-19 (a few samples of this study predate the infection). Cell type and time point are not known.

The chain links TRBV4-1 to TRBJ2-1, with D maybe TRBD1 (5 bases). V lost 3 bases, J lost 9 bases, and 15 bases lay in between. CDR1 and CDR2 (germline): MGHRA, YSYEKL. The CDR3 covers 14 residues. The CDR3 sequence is CASSQVGLVVEQFF. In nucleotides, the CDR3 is TGCGCCAGCAGCCAGGTGGGGCTAGTCGTTGAGCAGTTCTTC.

The CDR3 region is CASSLAGDRTINYGYTF. CDR3 nucleotides: TGTGCCAGCAGCTTAGCAGGGGACAGAACGATTAACTATGGCTACACCTTC. The V and J genes are TRBV7-2 and TRBJ1-2, with TRBD1 identical over 7 bases. This CDR3 has 17 residues. The germline V gene encodes CDR1 SGHTA and CDR2 FQGNSA. V trimming: 0 bases; J trimming: 1 base; junction bases outside the gene matches: 8.

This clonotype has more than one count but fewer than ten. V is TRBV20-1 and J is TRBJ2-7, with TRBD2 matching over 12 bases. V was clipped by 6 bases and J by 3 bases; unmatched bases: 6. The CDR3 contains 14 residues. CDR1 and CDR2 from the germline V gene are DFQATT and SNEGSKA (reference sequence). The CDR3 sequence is CSAPRTSGDYEQYF. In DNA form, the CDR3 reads TGCAGTGCACCTCGGACTAGCGGGGACTACGAGCAGTACTTC.

The CDR3 is CRGVGSEAFF. As DNA, the CDR3 is TGCAGGGGAGTAGGATCTGAAGCTTTCTTT. This chain joins TRBV20-1 and TRBJ1-1, with D unclear. There are 10 residues in the CDR3. Germline CDR1 DFQATT, CDR2 SNEGSKA (reference sequence).

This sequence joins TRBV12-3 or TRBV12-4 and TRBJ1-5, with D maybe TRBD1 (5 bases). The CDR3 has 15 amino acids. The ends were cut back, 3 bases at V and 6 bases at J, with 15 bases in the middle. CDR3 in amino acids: CASSLSGPGTQPQHF. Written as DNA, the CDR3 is TGTGCCAGCAGTTTGTCGGGTCCTGGGACTCAGCCCCAGCATTTT.

CDR3 nucleotides: TGTGCCAGCAGCTCCACTCACACAGATACGCAGTATTTT. Translating it yields CASSSTHTDTQYF. The rearrangement links TRBV7-3 to TRBJ2-3; D unclear. Germline V gene sequence: CDR1 SGHTA, CDR2 FQGTGA. Trimming shortened V by 4 bases and J by 2 bases, and 7 bases separated the two germline ends. The CDR3 sequence is 13 residues long.

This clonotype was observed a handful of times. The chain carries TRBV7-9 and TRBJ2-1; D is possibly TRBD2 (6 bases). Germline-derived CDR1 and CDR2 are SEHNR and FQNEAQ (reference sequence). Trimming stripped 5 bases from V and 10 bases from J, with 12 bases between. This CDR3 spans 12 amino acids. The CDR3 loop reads CASSARTTEQFF. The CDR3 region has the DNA TGTGCCAGCAGCGCAAGGACTACCGAGCAGTTCTTC.

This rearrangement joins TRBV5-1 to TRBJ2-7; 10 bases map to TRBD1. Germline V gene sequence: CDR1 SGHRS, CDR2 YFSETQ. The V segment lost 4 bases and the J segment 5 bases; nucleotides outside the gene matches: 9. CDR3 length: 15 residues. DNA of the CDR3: TGCGCCAGCAGCGTCCGGGACAGGGGAGGTCACGAGCAGTACTTC. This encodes CASSVRDRGGHEQYF.